This paragraph covers one T cell receptor beta chain sequence. Germline assignment: CDR1 MNHNS and CDR2 SASEGT. V lost 2 bases and J 6 bases, leaving 16 bases between the germline ends. This CDR3 comprises 15 residues. The sample belongs to a study of blood T cell repertoires in COVID-19. About the study: T cells, B-cell-depleted T cells, or PBMCs supplied cDNA or gDNA.

Original methodology: Amplification of reference gene primers was used by the study to estimate nucleated cell counts. Here immunoSEQ multiplex PCR was the method, and the copy in TCRdb shows in-frame clones only, minus some. V and J calls and clone size come straight from that table; D and trimming were deduced from the DNA. This sample has about 130,000 clones, with more than 75% found just once. The sample comprised peripheral blood. This chain links TRBV6-1 with TRBJ1-2; D possibly corresponds to TRBD1 (6 bases). The receptor's source is a woman aged 70-85 years with COVID-19, enrolled during active disease. CDR3 sequence (DNA): TGTGCCAGCAGTGAAATGACAGGAGGTGAGAATGGCTACACCTTC. It encodes CASSEMTGGENGYTF.